The rows below give T cell receptor beta chains drawn from one sample of a study of PD-L1 blockade in urothelial cancer. Libraries were prepared by immunoSEQ multiplex PCR; TCRdb keeps only in-frame clonotypes and omits some of them. The sample carries about 38,000 clones, 75% to 95% recorded once. The source was PBMCs, collected around atezolizumab (anti-PD-L1) treatment. These receptors were taken from a man in his 70s with urothelial cancer. The CDR3 runs from the conserved cysteine through the conserved F or W. The order of the fields is J gene, D gene, V gene, clone size, CDR3 protein, CDR3 DNA. The D gene is left open where the match is weak. The size field is filled for only some rows; it gives once, few, many or a size class.

J gene: TRBJ2-6; D gene: TRBD1; V gene: TRBV5-6; clone size: -; CDR3 protein: CASTYYRGGGANVLTF; CDR3 DNA: TGTGCCAGCACCTATTACAGGGGCGGCGGGGCCAACGTCCTGACTTTC
J gene: TRBJ2-2; D gene: TRBD1; V gene: TRBV28; clone size: -; CDR3 protein: CASSLGFGQGSGELFF; CDR3 DNA: TGTGCCAGCAGTTTAGGATTCGGACAGGGGAGCGGGGAGCTGTTTTTT
J gene: TRBJ1-3; D gene: -; V gene: TRBV28; clone size: -; CDR3 protein: CASTSGSGNTIYF; CDR3 DNA: TGTGCCAGCACCTCAGGGTCGGGAAACACCATATATTTT
J gene: TRBJ2-2; D gene: -; V gene: TRBV7-3; clone size: -; CDR3 protein: CASSWQDTGELFF; CDR3 DNA: TGTGCCAGCAGCTGGCAGGATACCGGGGAGCTGTTTTTT
J gene: TRBJ2-2; D gene: TRBD1; V gene: TRBV4-1; clone size: -; CDR3 protein: CASSLTGGFAGELFF; CDR3 DNA: TGCGCCAGCAGCCTGACAGGGGGGTTTGCCGGGGAGCTGTTTTTT
J gene: TRBJ2-7; D gene: -; V gene: TRBV11-2; clone size: -; CDR3 protein: CASSLESFSYEQYF; CDR3 DNA: TGTGCCAGCAGCTTAGAATCCTTCTCCTACGAGCAGTACTTC
J gene: TRBJ1-1; D gene: -; V gene: TRBV29-1; clone size: -; CDR3 protein: CSVSGTSISGTEAFF; CDR3 DNA: TGCAGCGTCTCCGGGACATCAATCTCGGGCACTGAAGCTTTCTTT
J gene: TRBJ1-5; D gene: TRBD1; V gene: TRBV2; clone size: -; CDR3 protein: CASSAGTGGQPQHF; CDR3 DNA: TGTGCCAGCAGTGCGGGGACAGGGGGTCAGCCCCAGCATTTT
J gene: TRBJ1-4; D gene: TRBD1; V gene: TRBV7-9; clone size: -; CDR3 protein: CASSFGTGNEKLFF; CDR3 DNA: TGTGCCAGCAGCTTTGGGACAGGGAATGAAAAACTGTTTTTT
J gene: TRBJ1-2; D gene: -; V gene: TRBV27; clone size: -; CDR3 protein: CASSLAQGRGGYTF; CDR3 DNA: TGTGCCAGCAGTTTAGCGCAGGGAAGGGGTGGCTACACCTTC
J gene: TRBJ2-5; D gene: -; V gene: TRBV5-6; clone size: -; CDR3 protein: CASSSDLGQETQYF; CDR3 DNA: TGTGCCAGCAGCTCAGACTTGGGCCAAGAGACCCAGTACTTC
J gene: TRBJ2-7; D gene: -; V gene: TRBV7-9; clone size: few; CDR3 protein: CASSFGGPTGEQYF; CDR3 DNA: TGTGCCAGCAGCTTCGGCGGCCCGACGGGAGAGCAGTACTTC
J gene: TRBJ1-5; D gene: -; V gene: TRBV19; clone size: -; CDR3 protein: CASSMASSNQPQHF; CDR3 DNA: TGTGCCAGTAGTATGGCCAGTAGCAATCAGCCCCAGCATTTT
J gene: TRBJ2-7; D gene: TRBD2; V gene: TRBV7-9; clone size: few; CDR3 protein: CASSLLSGTYEQYF; CDR3 DNA: TGTGCCAGCAGCCTCCTTAGCGGGACCTACGAGCAGTACTTC
J gene: TRBJ2-5; D gene: TRBD2; V gene: TRBV6-5; clone size: -; CDR3 protein: CASSYSASGKETQYF; CDR3 DNA: TGTGCCAGCAGTTACTCCGCTAGCGGGAAAGAGACCCAGTACTTC
J gene: TRBJ2-7; D gene: -; V gene: TRBV28; clone size: -; CDR3 protein: CASSLRGEQYF; CDR3 DNA: TGTGCCAGCAGTTTGAGAGGCGAGCAGTACTTC
J gene: TRBJ2-3; D gene: TRBD2; V gene: TRBV29-1; clone size: -; CDR3 protein: CSFRAGGPPDTQYF; CDR3 DNA: TGCAGCTTCCGAGCGGGAGGGCCGCCAGATACGCAGTATTTT
J gene: TRBJ2-7; D gene: TRBD2; V gene: TRBV6-5; clone size: -; CDR3 protein: CASSYSNAGASYEQYF; CDR3 DNA: TGTGCCAGCAGTTACTCGAATGCGGGAGCTTCTTACGAGCAGTACTTC
J gene: TRBJ2-1; D gene: TRBD2; V gene: TRBV15; clone size: -; CDR3 protein: CATSGLAGGPGNEQFF; CDR3 DNA: TGTGCCACCAGCGGACTAGCGGGAGGGCCAGGGAATGAGCAGTTCTTC
J gene: TRBJ1-5; D gene: -; V gene: TRBV25-1; clone size: -; CDR3 protein: CAGLMAQHF; CDR3 DNA: TGTGCCGGCTTAATGGCCCAGCATTTT
J gene: TRBJ2-1; D gene: TRBD1; V gene: TRBV5-1; clone size: -; CDR3 protein: CASSGKAGGPLDEQFF; CDR3 DNA: TGCGCCAGCAGTGGTAAAGCAGGGGGCCCCTTGGATGAGCAGTTCTTC
J gene: TRBJ1-1; D gene: -; V gene: TRBV6-5; clone size: -; CDR3 protein: CASSYSGGNTEAFF; CDR3 DNA: TGTGCCAGCAGTTACTCAGGGGGTAACACTGAAGCTTTCTTT
J gene: TRBJ1-5; D gene: -; V gene: TRBV23-1; clone size: -; CDR3 protein: CASRPRQMPQPPDQPQHF; CDR3 DNA: TGCGCCAGCAGACCTCGACAGATGCCACAACCCCCCGATCAGCCCCAGCATTTT
J gene: TRBJ2-1; D gene: -; V gene: TRBV6-5; clone size: -; CDR3 protein: CASTSPGGVRMEFF; CDR3 DNA: TGTGCCAGCACCTCTCCAGGCGGGGTTCGGATGGAGTTCTTC
J gene: TRBJ2-4; D gene: -; V gene: TRBV11-2; clone size: -; CDR3 protein: CASSLRLTTTKNIQYF; CDR3 DNA: TGTGCCAGCAGCTTAAGATTAACCACTACCAAAAACATTCAGTACTTC
J gene: TRBJ2-3; D gene: -; V gene: TRBV18; clone size: -; CDR3 protein: CASSPRGGTDTQYF; CDR3 DNA: TGTGCCAGCTCACCTAGAGGGGGTACAGATACGCAGTATTTT
J gene: TRBJ2-1; D gene: TRBD2; V gene: TRBV5-6; clone size: -; CDR3 protein: CASSVSGRGQFF; CDR3 DNA: TGTGCCAGCAGCGTTAGCGGGAGAGGGCAGTTCTTC
J gene: TRBJ1-5; D gene: -; V gene: TRBV2; clone size: once; CDR3 protein: CASRVSGIGNQPQHF; CDR3 DNA: TGTGCCAGCAGAGTGTCCGGGATCGGCAATCAGCCCCAGCATTTT
J gene: TRBJ1-2; D gene: TRBD1; V gene: TRBV5-4; clone size: -; CDR3 protein: CASSLKAGTGSYYGYTF; CDR3 DNA: TGTGCCAGCAGCTTGAAGGCCGGGACAGGGTCTTACTATGGCTACACCTTC
J gene: TRBJ2-1; D gene: -; V gene: TRBV2; clone size: -; CDR3 protein: CASKFLDSYNEQFF; CDR3 DNA: TGTGCCAGCAAATTTCTAGACTCCTACAATGAGCAGTTCTTC
J gene: TRBJ1-1; D gene: TRBD1; V gene: TRBV6-5; clone size: -; CDR3 protein: CASSLQGATEAFF; CDR3 DNA: TGTGCCAGCAGCCTACAGGGGGCAACTGAAGCTTTCTTT
J gene: TRBJ2-5; D gene: TRBD2; V gene: TRBV5-4; clone size: -; CDR3 protein: CASSAGVSSGQETQYF; CDR3 DNA: TGTGCCAGCAGCGCTGGGGTCTCTAGCGGGCAAGAGACCCAGTACTTC
J gene: TRBJ2-6; D gene: -; V gene: TRBV5-4; clone size: once; CDR3 protein: CASSLAGLRANVLTF; CDR3 DNA: TGTGCCAGCAGCTTGGCAGGCTTAAGGGCCAACGTCCTGACTTTC
J gene: TRBJ2-1; D gene: TRBD2; V gene: TRBV6-1; clone size: -; CDR3 protein: CASSEIGTRDNEQFF; CDR3 DNA: TGTGCCAGCAGTGAAATCGGGACTAGGGACAATGAGCAGTTCTTC
J gene: TRBJ1-1; D gene: TRBD1; V gene: TRBV5-1; clone size: -; CDR3 protein: CASRSLPGGTEAFF; CDR3 DNA: TGCGCCAGCAGGTCACTCCCAGGGGGCACTGAAGCTTTCTTT
J gene: TRBJ1-1; D gene: -; V gene: TRBV5-1; clone size: few; CDR3 protein: CASSLETGNTEAFF; CDR3 DNA: TGCGCCAGCAGCTTGGAGACGGGAAACACTGAAGCTTTCTTT
J gene: TRBJ2-5; D gene: TRBD2; V gene: TRBV11-2; clone size: -; CDR3 protein: CASSRTSGGRGTQYF; CDR3 DNA: TGTGCCAGCAGCCGGACTAGCGGTGGGAGAGGGACCCAGTACTTC
J gene: TRBJ1-4; D gene: TRBD1; V gene: TRBV5-5; clone size: -; CDR3 protein: CASSDREETGDEKLFF; CDR3 DNA: TGTGCCAGCAGCGACAGGGAAGAAACGGGTGATGAAAAACTGTTTTTT
J gene: TRBJ1-2; D gene: -; V gene: TRBV5-1; clone size: few; CDR3 protein: CASSLAVGGQGGYTF; CDR3 DNA: TGCGCCAGCAGCTTGGCCGTGGGAGGGCAAGGCGGCTACACCTTC
J gene: TRBJ2-3; D gene: -; V gene: TRBV5-1; clone size: -; CDR3 protein: CASSRDSTSTDTQYF; CDR3 DNA: TGCGCCAGCAGCCGGGACTCTACTAGCACAGATACGCAGTATTTT
J gene: TRBJ2-7; D gene: -; V gene: TRBV7-8; clone size: -; CDR3 protein: CASSRGSAGVKSYEQYF; CDR3 DNA: TGTGCCAGCAGCAGGGGGTCGGCGGGAGTAAAGTCCTACGAGCAGTACTTC
J gene: TRBJ2-5; D gene: -; V gene: TRBV9; clone size: once; CDR3 protein: CASSVGQGRLEETQYF; CDR3 DNA: TGTGCCAGCAGCGTGGGGCAGGGAAGGTTGGAAGAGACCCAGTACTTC
J gene: TRBJ1-3; D gene: -; V gene: TRBV28; clone size: -; CDR3 protein: CASSTGKDTIYF; CDR3 DNA: TGTGCCAGCAGTACCGGGAAAGACACCATATATTTT
J gene: TRBJ2-1; D gene: -; V gene: TRBV18; clone size: -; CDR3 protein: CASSHPNNEQFF; CDR3 DNA: TGTGCCAGCTCACACCCTAACAATGAGCAGTTCTTC
J gene: TRBJ2-3; D gene: TRBD1; V gene: TRBV5-1; clone size: -; CDR3 protein: CASRQGGSDTQYF; CDR3 DNA: TGCGCCAGCCGACAGGGGGGTAGCGATACGCAGTATTTT